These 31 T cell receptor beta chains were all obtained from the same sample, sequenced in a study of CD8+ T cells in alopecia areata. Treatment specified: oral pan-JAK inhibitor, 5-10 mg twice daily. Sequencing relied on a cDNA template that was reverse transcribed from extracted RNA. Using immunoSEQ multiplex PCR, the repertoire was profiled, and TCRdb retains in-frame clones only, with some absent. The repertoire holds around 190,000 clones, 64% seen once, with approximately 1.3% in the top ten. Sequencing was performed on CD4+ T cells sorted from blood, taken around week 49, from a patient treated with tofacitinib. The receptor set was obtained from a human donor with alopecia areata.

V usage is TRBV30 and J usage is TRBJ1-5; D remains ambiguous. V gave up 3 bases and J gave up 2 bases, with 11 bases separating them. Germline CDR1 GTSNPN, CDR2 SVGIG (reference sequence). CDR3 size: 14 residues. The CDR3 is CAWSGGRGNQPQHF. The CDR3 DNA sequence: TGTGCCTGGAGCGGCGGTCGAGGCAATCAGCCCCAGCATTTT. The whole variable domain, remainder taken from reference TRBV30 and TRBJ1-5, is SQTIHQWPATLVQPVGSPLSLECTVEGTSNPNLYWYRQAAGRGLQLLFYSVGIGQISSEVPQNLSASRPQDRQFILSSKKLLLSDSGFYLCAWSGGRGNQPQHFGDGTRLSIL.

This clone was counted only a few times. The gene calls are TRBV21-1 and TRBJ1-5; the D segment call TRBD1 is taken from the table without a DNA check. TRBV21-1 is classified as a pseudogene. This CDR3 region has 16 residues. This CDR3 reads CASSNERSGANQPQHF. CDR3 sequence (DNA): TGTGCCAGCAGCAACGAAAGATCAGGCGCCAATCAGCCCCAGCATTTT.

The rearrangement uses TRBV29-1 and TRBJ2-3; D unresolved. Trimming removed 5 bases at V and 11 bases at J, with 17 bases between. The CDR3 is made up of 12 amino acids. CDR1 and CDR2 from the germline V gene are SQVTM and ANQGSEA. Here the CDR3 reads CSVQTPGVEQYF. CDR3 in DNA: TGCAGCGTTCAAACCCCGGGTGTCGAGCAGTATTTT.

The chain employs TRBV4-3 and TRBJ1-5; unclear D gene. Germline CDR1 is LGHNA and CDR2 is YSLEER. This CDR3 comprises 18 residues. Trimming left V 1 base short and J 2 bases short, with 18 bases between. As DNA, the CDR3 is TGCGCCAGCAGCCAAGGGGTTTTACTCCCCATGGGCAATCAGCCCCAGCATTTT. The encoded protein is CASSQGVLLPMGNQPQHF.

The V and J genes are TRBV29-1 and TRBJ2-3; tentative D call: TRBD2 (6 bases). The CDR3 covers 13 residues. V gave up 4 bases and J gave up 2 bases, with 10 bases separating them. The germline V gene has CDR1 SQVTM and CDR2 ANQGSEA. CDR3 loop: CSVVGRLTDTQYF. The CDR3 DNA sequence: TGCAGCGTTGTTGGGAGGCTCACAGATACGCAGTATTTT.

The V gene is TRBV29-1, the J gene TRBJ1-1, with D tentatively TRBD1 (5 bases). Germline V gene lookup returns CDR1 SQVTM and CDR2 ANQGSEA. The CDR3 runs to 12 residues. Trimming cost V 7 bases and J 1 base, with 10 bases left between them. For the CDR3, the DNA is TGCAGCGGGACACAGGCGAACACTGAAGCTTTCTTT. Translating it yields CSGTQANTEAFF.

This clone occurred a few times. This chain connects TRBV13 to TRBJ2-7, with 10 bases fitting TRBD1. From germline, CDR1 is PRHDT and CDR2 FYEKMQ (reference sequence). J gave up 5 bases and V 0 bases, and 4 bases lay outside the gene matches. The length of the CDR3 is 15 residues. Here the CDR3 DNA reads TGTGCCAGCAGCTTAGGAGAGGGACAGGGGCACGAGCAGTACTTC. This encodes CASSLGEGQGHEQYF.

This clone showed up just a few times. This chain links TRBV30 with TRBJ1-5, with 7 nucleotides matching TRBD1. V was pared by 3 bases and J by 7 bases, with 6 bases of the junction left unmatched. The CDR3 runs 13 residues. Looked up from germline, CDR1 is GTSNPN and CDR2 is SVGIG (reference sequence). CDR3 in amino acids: CAWRDRVGQPQHF. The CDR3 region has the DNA TGTGCCTGGAGAGACAGGGTTGGCCAGCCCCAGCATTTT.

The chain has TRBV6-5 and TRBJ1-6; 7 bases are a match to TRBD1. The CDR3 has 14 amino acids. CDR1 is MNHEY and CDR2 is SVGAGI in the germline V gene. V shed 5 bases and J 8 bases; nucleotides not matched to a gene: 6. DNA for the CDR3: TGTGCCAGCAGTCTGACAGGGAAGTATTCACCCCTCCACTTT. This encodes CASSLTGKYSPLHF.

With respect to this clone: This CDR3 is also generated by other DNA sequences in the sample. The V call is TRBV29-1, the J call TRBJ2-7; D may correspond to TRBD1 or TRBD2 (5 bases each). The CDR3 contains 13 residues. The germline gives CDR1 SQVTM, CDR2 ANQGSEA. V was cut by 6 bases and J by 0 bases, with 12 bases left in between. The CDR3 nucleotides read TGCAGCGTGACCGGGACGGGCTCCTACGAGCAGTACTTC. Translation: CSVTGTGSYEQYF.

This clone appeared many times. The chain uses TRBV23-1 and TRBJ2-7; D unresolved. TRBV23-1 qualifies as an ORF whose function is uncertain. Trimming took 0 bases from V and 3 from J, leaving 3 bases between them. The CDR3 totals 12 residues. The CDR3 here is CASSQSVYEQYF. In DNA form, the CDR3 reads TGCGCCAGCAGTCAATCCGTCTACGAGCAGTACTTC.

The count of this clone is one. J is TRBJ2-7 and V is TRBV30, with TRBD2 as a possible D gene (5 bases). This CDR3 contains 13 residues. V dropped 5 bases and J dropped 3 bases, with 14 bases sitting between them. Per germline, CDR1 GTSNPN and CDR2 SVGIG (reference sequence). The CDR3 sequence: CAWARDTIYEQYF. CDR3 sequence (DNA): TGTGCCTGGGCCCGGGATACCATCTACGAGCAGTACTTC.

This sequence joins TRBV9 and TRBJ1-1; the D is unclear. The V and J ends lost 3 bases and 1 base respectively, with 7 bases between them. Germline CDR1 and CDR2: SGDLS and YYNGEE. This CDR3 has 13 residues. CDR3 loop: CASSGGQNTEAFF. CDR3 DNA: TGTGCCAGCAGCGGGGGTCAGAACACTGAAGCTTTCTTT.

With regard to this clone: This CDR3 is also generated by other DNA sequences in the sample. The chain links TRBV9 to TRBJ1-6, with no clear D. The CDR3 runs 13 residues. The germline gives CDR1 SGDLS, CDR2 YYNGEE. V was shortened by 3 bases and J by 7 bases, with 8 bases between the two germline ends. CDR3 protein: CASSGGENSPLHF. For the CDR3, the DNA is TGTGCCAGCAGCGGAGGAGAGAATTCACCCCTCCACTTT.

For the CDR3, the DNA is TGTGCCAGCAGCGTCGGGGTTACCGAGTGGCCCCAGCATTTT. It codes for CASSVGVTEWPQHF. The chain uses TRBV9 and TRBJ1-5; no definite D call. The CDR3 runs to 14 residues. The germline V gene has CDR1 SGDLS and CDR2 YYNGEE. V was clipped by 2 bases and J by 9 bases, with 15 bases between them.

CDR3 loop: CASSDRVVNQPQHF. CDR3 sequence (DNA): TGTGCCAGCAGTGATCGGGTGGTAAATCAGCCCCAGCATTTT. The rearrangement uses TRBV2 and TRBJ1-5; D gene ambiguous. The germline V gene has CDR1 SNHLY and CDR2 FYNNEI. V shed 3 bases and J shed 4 bases, with 10 bases lying between them. CDR3 length: 14 amino acids.

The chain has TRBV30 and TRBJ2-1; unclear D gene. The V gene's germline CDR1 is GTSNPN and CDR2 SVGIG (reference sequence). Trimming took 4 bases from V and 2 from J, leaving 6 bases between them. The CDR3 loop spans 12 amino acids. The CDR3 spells CAWTRTYNEQFF. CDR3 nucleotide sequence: TGTGCCTGGACACGAACCTACAATGAGCAGTTCTTC.

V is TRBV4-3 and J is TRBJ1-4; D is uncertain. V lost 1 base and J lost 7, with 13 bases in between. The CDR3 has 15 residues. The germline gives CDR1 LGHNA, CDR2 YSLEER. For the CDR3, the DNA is TGCGCCAGCAGCCAAGTGGGGAGCGGAGGTGAAAAACTGTTTTTT. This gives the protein CASSQVGSGGEKLFF.

The DNA for the CDR3 is TGCAGCGTTGAAACGAGAGGACAGGGAACAGATACGCAGTATTTT. It yields the protein CSVETRGQGTDTQYF. This chain uses TRBV29-1 with TRBJ2-3, with 8 bases lining up with TRBD1. Per the germline V gene, CDR1 is SQVTM and CDR2 is ANQGSEA. This CDR3 spans 15 amino acids. The trim removed 2 bases at V and 3 bases at J, leaving 7 bases unmatched.

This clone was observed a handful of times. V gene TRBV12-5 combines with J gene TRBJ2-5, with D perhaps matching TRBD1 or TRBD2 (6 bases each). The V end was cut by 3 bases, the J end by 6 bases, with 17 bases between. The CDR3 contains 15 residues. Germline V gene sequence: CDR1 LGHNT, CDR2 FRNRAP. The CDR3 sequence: CASGLHVGGPKTQYF. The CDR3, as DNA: TGTGCTAGTGGTTTACACGTTGGGGGGCCGAAGACCCAGTACTTC.

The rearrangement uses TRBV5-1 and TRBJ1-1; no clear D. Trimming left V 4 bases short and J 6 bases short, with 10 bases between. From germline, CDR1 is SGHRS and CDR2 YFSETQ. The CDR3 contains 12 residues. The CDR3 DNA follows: TGCGCCAGCAGCCGGGAGAGGGCTGAAGCTTTCTTT. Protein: CASSRERAEAFF.

CDR3 nucleotide sequence: TGTGCCTGGAGCGCCCGGGGCCGAGACTACGAGCAGTACTTC. Translation: CAWSARGRDYEQYF. The chain combines TRBV30 with TRBJ2-7; D possibly uses TRBD1 or TRBD2 (5 bases each). The CDR3 runs 14 residues. Trimming removed 3 bases at V and 3 bases at J, with 15 bases between. The germline gives CDR1 GTSNPN, CDR2 SVGIG (reference sequence). The full variable domain, completed using reference TRBV30 and TRBJ2-7, is SQTIHQWPATLVQPVGSPLSLECTVEGTSNPNLYWYRQAAGRGLQLLFYSVGIGQISSEVPQNLSASRPQDRQFILSSKKLLLSDSGFYLCAWSARGRDYEQYFGPGTRLTVT.

The CDR3 bases are TGTGCCAGCAGCCATCGGGGACAGGGACGGAACTATGGCTACACCTTC. Translation: CASSHRGQGRNYGYTF. This chain uses TRBV5-6 with TRBJ1-2; 9 positions match TRBD1. Unmatched junction bases numbered 9, after V lost 4 bases and J lost 2 bases. Germline values: CDR1 SGHDT, CDR2 YYEEEE. This CDR3 comprises 16 residues.

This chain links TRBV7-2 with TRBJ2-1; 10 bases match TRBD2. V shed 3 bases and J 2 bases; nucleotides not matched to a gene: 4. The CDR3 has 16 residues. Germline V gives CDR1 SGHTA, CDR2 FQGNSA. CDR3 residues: CASSLASGGAYNEQFF. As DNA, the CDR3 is TGTGCCAGCAGCTTGGCTAGCGGGGGAGCCTACAATGAGCAGTTCTTC.

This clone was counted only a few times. The CDR3 nucleotides are TGTGCCAGCAGCTTAGGTTCGGATGAGCAGTTCTTC. It encodes CASSLGSDEQFF. The chain joins TRBV7-2 to TRBJ2-1; D unclear. Trimming pared 1 base from V and 8 bases from J, leaving 6 bases between. The CDR3 covers 12 residues. CDR1 and CDR2 from the germline V gene are SGHTA and FQGNSA.

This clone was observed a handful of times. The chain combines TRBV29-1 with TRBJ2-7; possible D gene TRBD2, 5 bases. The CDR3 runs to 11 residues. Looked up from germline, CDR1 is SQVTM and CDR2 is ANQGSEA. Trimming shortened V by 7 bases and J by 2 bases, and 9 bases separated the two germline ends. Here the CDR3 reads CSAVGTYEQYF. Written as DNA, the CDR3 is TGCAGCGCTGTCGGGACCTACGAGCAGTACTTC.

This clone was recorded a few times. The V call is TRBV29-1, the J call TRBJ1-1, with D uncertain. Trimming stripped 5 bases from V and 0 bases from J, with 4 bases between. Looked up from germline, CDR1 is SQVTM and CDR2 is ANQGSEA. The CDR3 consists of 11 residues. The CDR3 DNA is TGCAGCGTTACAGTGAACACTGAAGCTTTCTTT. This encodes CSVTVNTEAFF.

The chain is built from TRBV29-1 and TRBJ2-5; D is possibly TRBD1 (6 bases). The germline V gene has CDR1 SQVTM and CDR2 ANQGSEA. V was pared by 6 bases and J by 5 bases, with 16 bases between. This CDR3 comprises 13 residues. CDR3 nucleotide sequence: TGCAGCGTACAGGGTCGCTCTGAGGAGACCCAGTACTTC. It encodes CSVQGRSEETQYF.

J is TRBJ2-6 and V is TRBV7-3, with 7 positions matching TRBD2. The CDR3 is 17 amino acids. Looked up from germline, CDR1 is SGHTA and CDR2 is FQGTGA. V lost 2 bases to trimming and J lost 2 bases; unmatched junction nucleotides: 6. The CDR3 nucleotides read TGTGCCAGCAGCTTAGGTCAGGGAGGGGCTGGGGCCAACGTCCTGACTTTC. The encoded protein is CASSLGQGGAGANVLTF.

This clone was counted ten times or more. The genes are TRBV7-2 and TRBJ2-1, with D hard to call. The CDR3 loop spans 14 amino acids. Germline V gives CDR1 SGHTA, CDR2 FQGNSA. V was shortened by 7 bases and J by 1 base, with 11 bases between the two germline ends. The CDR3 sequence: CASTDLGSYNEQFF. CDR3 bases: TGTGCCAGCACCGACCTGGGGTCCTACAATGAGCAGTTCTTC.

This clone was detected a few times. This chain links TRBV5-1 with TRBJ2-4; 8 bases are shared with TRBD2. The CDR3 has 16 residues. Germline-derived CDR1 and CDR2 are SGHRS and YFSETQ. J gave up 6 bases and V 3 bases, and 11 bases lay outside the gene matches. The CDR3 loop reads CASSSTSGGPGNIQYF. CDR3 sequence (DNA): TGCGCCAGCAGCTCCACCTCGGGGGGGCCGGGAAACATTCAGTACTTC.